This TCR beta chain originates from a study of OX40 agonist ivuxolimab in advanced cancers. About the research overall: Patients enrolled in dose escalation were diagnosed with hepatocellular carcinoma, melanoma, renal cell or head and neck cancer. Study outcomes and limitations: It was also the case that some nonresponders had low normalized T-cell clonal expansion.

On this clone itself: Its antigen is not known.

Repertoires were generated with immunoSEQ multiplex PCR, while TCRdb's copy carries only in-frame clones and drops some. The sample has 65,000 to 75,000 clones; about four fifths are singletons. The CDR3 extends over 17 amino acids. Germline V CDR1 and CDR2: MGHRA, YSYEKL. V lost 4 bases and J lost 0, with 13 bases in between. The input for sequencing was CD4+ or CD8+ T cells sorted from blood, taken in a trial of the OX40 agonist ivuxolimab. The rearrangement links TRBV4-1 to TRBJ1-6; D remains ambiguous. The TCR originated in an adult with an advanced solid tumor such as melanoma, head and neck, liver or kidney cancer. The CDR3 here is CASSPSPRGSYNSPLHF. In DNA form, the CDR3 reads TGCGCCAGCAGCCCCTCCCCACGCGGCTCCTATAATTCACCCCTCCACTTT.